This T cell receptor (beta chain) derives from a study of shared clonotypes between healthy human individuals. Measured with immunoSEQ multiplex PCR; TCRdb has only the in-frame clones, and not every one. The sample shows a few hundred thousand clones, 65% of them seen only once. About this clone itself: As yet, its antigen is unknown.

The CDR3 is made up of 13 amino acids. Germline CDR1 is SNHLY and CDR2 is FYNNEI. V was pared by 4 bases and J by 3 bases, with 10 bases between. Study-wide results and caveats: Researchers found naive subsets generally carried larger estimated richness than memory subsets.

Sequencing was performed on memory CD4+ T cells sorted from blood. Noted subset: CD45RA-negative fraction. The chain combines TRBV2 with TRBJ2-7; D is uncertain. The TCR sequence derives from a man aged 30-40 years in good health. CDR3 nucleotides: TGTGCCAGCAGTGCCCTCGCCCGCTACGAGCAGTACTTC. Amino acid sequence: CASSALARYEQYF.